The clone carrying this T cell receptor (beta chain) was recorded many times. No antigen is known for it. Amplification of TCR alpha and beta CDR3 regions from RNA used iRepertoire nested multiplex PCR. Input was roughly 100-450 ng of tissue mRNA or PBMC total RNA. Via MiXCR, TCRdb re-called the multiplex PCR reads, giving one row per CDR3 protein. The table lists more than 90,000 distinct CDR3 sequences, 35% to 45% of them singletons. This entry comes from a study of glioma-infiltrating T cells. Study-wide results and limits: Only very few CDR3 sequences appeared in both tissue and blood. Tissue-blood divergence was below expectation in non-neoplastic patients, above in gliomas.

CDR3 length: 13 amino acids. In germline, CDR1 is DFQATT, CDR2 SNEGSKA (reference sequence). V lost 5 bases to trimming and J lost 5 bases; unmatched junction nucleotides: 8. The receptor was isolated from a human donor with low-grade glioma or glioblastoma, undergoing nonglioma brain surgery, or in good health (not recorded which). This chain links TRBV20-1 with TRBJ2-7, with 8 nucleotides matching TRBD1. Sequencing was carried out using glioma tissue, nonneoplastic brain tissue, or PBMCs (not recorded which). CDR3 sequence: CSAGGQGDNEQYF. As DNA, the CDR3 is TGCAGTGCTGGTGGACAGGGAGACAACGAGCAGTACTTC.